The 18 T cell receptor beta chains below were found in one sample sequenced in a study of shared T cell receptors in the human thymus. Some clones are missing from TCRdb's copy, which holds only in-frame ones; the method was immunoSEQ multiplex PCR. The data contain hundreds of thousands of clones, approximately 87% of them singletons. The sample was also reused in another study, on human thymus T cells.

The material sequenced was thymocytes. The receptors were sampled from a boy under three years old with a congenital heart defect.

This clone appeared a single time. V and J are TRBV7-2 and TRBJ2-7, with TRBD2 matching over 10 bases. CDR3 length: 18 residues. The germline V gene has CDR1 SGHTA and CDR2 FQGNSA. With V trimmed by 2 bases and J by 4 bases, 14 bases remained unmatched. Here the CDR3 reads CASSLTPWASGSRYEQYF. The DNA for the CDR3 is TGTGCCAGCAGCTTAACCCCTTGGGCTAGCGGGAGTAGATACGAGCAGTACTTC.

The chain is built from TRBV6-5 and TRBJ2-5, with D perhaps TRBD2 (6 bases). The better agreement between TRBJ2-7 and the DNA end casts doubt on the J call. The CDR3 consists of 11 residues. In germline, CDR1 is MNHEY, CDR2 SVGAGI. The CDR3 sequence is CASTGVYEQYF. The CDR3 DNA sequence: TGTGCCAGTACGGGGGTTTACGAGCAGTACTTC.

Only a few counts were recorded for this clone. The chain employs TRBV18 and TRBJ2-1, with 11 bases matching TRBD2. Germline lookup yields CDR1 KGHSH and CDR2 LQKENI. After removal of 2 bases from V and 2 bases from J, the junction contained 8 bases not matched to a gene. This CDR3 is 18 amino acids long. CDR3: CASSPIHNSGRAYNEQFF. CDR3 coding DNA: TGTGCCAGCTCACCAATCCACAATAGCGGGAGGGCCTACAATGAGCAGTTCTTC.

This clone was picked up one time. The chain employs TRBV11-1 and TRBJ1-2, with D possibly TRBD1 on 5 matching bases. The CDR3 spans 14 residues. Germline V gives CDR1 SGHAT, CDR2 FQDESV (reference sequence). With 7 bases removed from V and 2 bases from J, the gap between germline ends came to 14 bases. The CDR3 region has the DNA TGTGCCAGCACCACTGACAGACTGAACTATGGCTACACCTTC. This translates into CASTTDRLNYGYTF.

This clone was recorded only once. This rearrangement joins TRBV19 to TRBJ2-5, with 8 bases identical to TRBD1. This CDR3 comprises 15 residues. Unmatched junction bases numbered 9, after V lost 4 bases and J lost 5 bases. CDR1 is LNHDA and CDR2 is SQIVND in the germline V gene (reference sequence). The CDR3 coding sequence is TGTGCCAGTAGTAACCCAGGGGGCGGCAGGGAGACCCAGTACTTC. Its protein product is CASSNPGGGRETQYF.

The chain links TRBV30 to TRBJ2-7; TRBD1 is a possible D gene (5 bases). V lost 0 bases, J lost 3 bases, and 15 bases lay in between. Per the germline V gene, CDR1 is GTSNPN and CDR2 is SVGIG (reference sequence). This CDR3 comprises 15 residues. The CDR3 DNA reads TGTGCCTGGAGTGTACTCCCTAGACAGAACTACGAGCAGTACTTC. It translates to CAWSVLPRQNYEQYF.

This clone was observed a handful of times. The rearrangement uses TRBV30 and TRBJ2-5; 7 positions match TRBD2. CDR3 length: 12 amino acids. The ends lost 3 bases at V and 7 bases at J; junction bases unmatched: 5. Germline V gives CDR1 GTSNPN, CDR2 SVGIG (reference sequence). CDR3: CAWSSGGGTQYF. In nucleotides, the CDR3 is TGTGCCTGGAGCTCTGGGGGGGGGACCCAGTACTTC.

This chain connects TRBV6-5 to TRBJ2-3; possibly TRBD2 for D (6 bases). CDR3 length: 15 amino acids. In germline, CDR1 is MNHEY, CDR2 SVGAGI. V lost 6 bases to trimming and J lost 3 bases, with 16 bases between them. CDR3 coding DNA: TGTGCCAGCAGCCCCAGACTAGGCGGGACAGATACGCAGTATTTT. Its protein product is CASSPRLGGTDTQYF.

The chain joins TRBV6-5 to TRBJ2-7, with 7 nucleotides matching TRBD1. Per germline, CDR1 MNHEY and CDR2 SVGAGI. The CDR3 covers 12 residues. The V and J ends lost 10 bases and 5 bases, in that order; junction bases with no gene match: 8. In nucleotides, the CDR3 is TGTGCCACCAACAGGGGTGGCCACGAGCAGTACTTC. Translated, it gives CATNRGGHEQYF.

This rearrangement joins TRBV6-5 to TRBJ2-7; tentative D call: TRBD2 (5 bases). The CDR3 is 14 residues long. The V end lost 7 bases, the J end lost 1 base, and 14 bases lay between the germline ends. Germline lookup yields CDR1 MNHEY and CDR2 SVGAGI. In DNA, the CDR3 is TGTGCCAGCACCCCCGGTAGAGGGTCCTACGAGCAGTACTTC. This gives the protein CASTPGRGSYEQYF.

The chain uses TRBV7-9 and TRBJ1-2; D perhaps matches TRBD1 (5 bases). Germline V CDR1 and CDR2: SEHNR, FQNEAQ (reference sequence). The CDR3 length is 14 residues. Trimming left V 2 bases short and J 3 bases short, with 10 bases between. In nucleotides, the CDR3 is TGTGCCAGCAGCTTACAGGGCTCGCACTATGGCTACACCTTC. This gives the protein CASSLQGSHYGYTF.

The chain employs TRBV11-2 and TRBJ2-7; no firm D call. Germline V gene lookup returns CDR1 SGHAT and CDR2 FQNNGV. The CDR3 totals 19 residues. Between the trimmed V and J ends, which lost 0 bases and 0 bases, there was a span of 21 bases. DNA for the CDR3: TGTGCCAGCAGCTTAGAGGGCCCCCTTTGGCCCTCCTCCTCCTACGAGCAGTACTTC. It codes for CASSLEGPLWPSSSYEQYF. Variable domain in full (rest from reference TRBV11-2 and TRBJ2-7): EAGVAQSPRYKIIEKRQSVAFWCNPISGHATLYWYQQILGQGPKLLIQFQNNGVVDDSQLPKDRFSAERLKGVDSTLKIQPAKLEDSAVYLCASSLEGPLWPSSSYEQYFGPGTRLTVT.

The J gene is TRBJ1-2, the V gene TRBV6-1, with D uncertain. V lost 1 base to trimming and J lost 3 bases, with 9 bases between them. The CDR3 contains 14 residues. Germline-derived CDR1 and CDR2 are MNHNS and SASEGT. CDR3: CASSEDRPDYGYTF. The CDR3 region has the DNA TGTGCCAGCAGTGAAGACCGCCCAGACTATGGCTACACCTTC.

This clone was counted once. This sequence joins TRBV5-1 and TRBJ1-1; D unclear. The CDR3 contains 17 residues. Trimming stripped 2 bases from V and 1 base from J, with 18 bases between. The germline V gene has CDR1 SGHRS and CDR2 YFSETQ. The CDR3 coding sequence is TGCGCCAGCAGCTTTGGGGAGTTCCAGGCGCCGAACACTGAAGCTTTCTTT. Protein product: CASSFGEFQAPNTEAFF.

The chain uses TRBV2 and TRBJ2-3; 7 bases align to TRBD2. V shed 0 bases, J shed 3 bases, and the junction held 6 bases outside the gene matches. The V gene's germline CDR1 is SNHLY and CDR2 FYNNEI. CDR3 size: 16 residues. CDR3 residues: CASSEAGRESTDTQYF. The CDR3 DNA reads TGTGCCAGCAGTGAAGCGGGGCGGGAGAGTACAGATACGCAGTATTTT.

The chain has TRBV6-6 and TRBJ2-5; TRBD1 matches at 9 bases. The CDR3 is 16 amino acids. CDR1 and CDR2 (germline): MNHNY, SVGAGI (reference sequence). V dropped 0 bases and J dropped 4; count of bases not matched to a gene: 6. The CDR3 DNA sequence: TGTGCCAGCAGTTACTCGGACAGGGGCGACCGAGAGACCCAGTACTTC. This codes for CASSYSDRGDRETQYF.

J is TRBJ2-7 and V is TRBV11-2; possible D gene TRBD2, 5 bases. Trimming shortened V by 3 bases and J by 3 bases, and 15 bases separated the two germline ends. CDR1 and CDR2 from the germline V gene are SGHAT and FQNNGV. CDR3 length equals 15 residues. The CDR3 region has the DNA TGTGCCAGCAGCTTGTTGGAGGACGCGAACTACGAGCAGTACTTC. Protein sequence: CASSLLEDANYEQYF.

The chain links TRBV7-2 to TRBJ1-2, with 7 bases identical to TRBD1. This CDR3 has 16 residues. Germline assignment: CDR1 SGHTA and CDR2 FQGNSA. Unmatched junction bases numbered 9, after V lost 1 base and J lost 4 bases. CDR3 sequence: CASSLETGPFTYGYTF. In nucleotides, the CDR3 is TGTGCCAGCAGCTTAGAGACAGGGCCCTTTACCTATGGCTACACCTTC.